The next 15 T cell receptor beta chains were all read from a single sample in a study of cytomegalovirus exposure and HLA in healthy donors. Libraries were prepared by immunoSEQ multiplex PCR; TCRdb keeps only in-frame clonotypes and omits some of them. The data show approximately 270,000 clones, around 91% seen once. Material for sequencing was PBMCs. These receptors were collected from a woman under 30 in good health and CMV-seronegative.

This chain links TRBV5-5 with TRBJ2-7; tentatively, D is TRBD1 (5 bases). Germline-derived CDR1 and CDR2 are SGHKS and YYEKEE (reference sequence). The V and J ends lost 0 bases and 2 bases respectively, with 12 bases between them. The CDR3 length is 15 residues. The CDR3 coding sequence is TGTGCCAGCAGCTTGGGTCGCAGGGTGACCTACGAGCAGTACGTC. This gives the protein CASSLGRRVTYEQYV.

The chain couples TRBV4-3 to TRBJ2-1; D is unresolved. The CDR3 consists of 15 residues. V was shortened by 1 base and J by 0 bases, with 7 bases between the two germline ends. CDR1 is LGHNA, CDR2 YSLEER, per germline. The CDR3 DNA reads as TGCGCCAGCAGCCAAGCCCCCAGCTCCTACAATGAGCAGTTCTTC. Protein product: CASSQAPSSYNEQFF.

The J gene is TRBJ2-5, the V gene TRBV6-1; D not certain. Germline CDR1 MNHNS, CDR2 SASEGT. The CDR3 is 14 amino acids. V gave up 4 bases and J gave up 4 bases, with 13 bases separating them. CDR3 in amino acids: CASSVPGLPETQYF. CDR3 DNA: TGTGCCAGCAGTGTTCCGGGTCTGCCAGAGACCCAGTACTTC.

The rearrangement joins TRBV7-9 to TRBJ2-7; perhaps TRBD2 as D (6 bases). From germline, CDR1 is SEHNR and CDR2 FQNEAQ (reference sequence). V lost 1 base and J 4 bases, leaving 11 bases between the germline ends. This CDR3 region has 14 residues. The DNA of the CDR3 is TGTGCCAGCAGCTTAGGACCTAGCGCTTACGAGCAGTACGTC. As protein: CASSLGPSAYEQYV.

The chain joins TRBV29-1 to TRBJ2-2; the match to TRBD2 covers 7 bases. CDR1 is SQVTM and CDR2 is ANQGSEA in the germline V gene. There are 17 residues in the CDR3. The V segment lost 3 bases and the J segment 0 bases; nucleotides outside the gene matches: 10. CDR3 coding DNA: TGCAGCGTTGAGGGTCCGAGCGGGGCTTCGAACACCGGGGAGCTGTTTTTT. Protein sequence: CSVEGPSGASNTGELFF.

This sequence joins TRBV5-6 and TRBJ2-7, with 9 bases identical to TRBD1. After removal of 4 bases from V and 3 bases from J, the junction contained 8 bases not matched to a gene. This CDR3 comprises 15 residues. Germline CDR1 is SGHDT and CDR2 is YYEEEE. The CDR3 region has the DNA TGTGCCAGCAGCCTCCCGGGACAGGGTTTCTACGAGCAGTACTTC. This encodes CASSLPGQGFYEQYF.

This clone is a singleton in its sample. The chain combines TRBV5-4 with TRBJ1-2; D perhaps matches TRBD1 (5 bases). The germline V and J ends were trimmed by 4 bases and 8 bases, with 21 bases remaining between them. The CDR3 is made up of 15 amino acids. CDR1 SGHNT and CDR2 YYREEE come from the germline V gene (reference sequence). The DNA of the CDR3 is TGTGCCAGCAGCCCGGGGGGGGTCCAGACCTTCGGCTACACCTTC. Protein sequence: CASSPGGVQTFGYTF.

J is TRBJ1-6 and V is TRBV11-2; D possibly corresponds to TRBD1 (6 bases). Germline CDR1 and CDR2: SGHAT and FQNNGV. The length of the CDR3 is 17 residues. Trimming took 1 base from V and 10 from J, leaving 20 bases between them. Written as DNA, the CDR3 is TGTGCCAGCAGCTTAGGGTACGGGGGGGGCTGGAAATCACCCCTCCACTTT. It codes for CASSLGYGGGWKSPLHF.

The CDR3 region has the DNA TGTGCCAGCAGTTTAGGGGGGGCTCAGCCCCAGCATTTT. It encodes CASSLGGAQPQHF. This chain joins TRBV27 and TRBJ1-5, with a possible D match to TRBD1 (6 bases). The CDR3 loop spans 13 amino acids. In germline, CDR1 is MNHEY, CDR2 SMNVEV (reference sequence). V dropped 2 bases and J dropped 6 bases, with 8 bases sitting between them.

The chain combines TRBV27 with TRBJ2-3, with D possibly matching TRBD2 (6 bases). Looked up from germline, CDR1 is MNHEY and CDR2 is SMNVEV (reference sequence). Trimming shortened V by 4 bases and J by 2 bases, and 16 bases separated the two germline ends. CDR3 size: 16 residues. CDR3: CASSSTPTSVTDTQYF. CDR3 DNA: TGTGCCAGCAGTTCGACCCCGACTAGTGTCACAGATACGCAGTATTTT.

The chain combines TRBV7-2 with TRBJ2-7, with 11 positions matching TRBD2. The CDR3 has 15 amino acids. Germline V gene sequence: CDR1 SGHTA, CDR2 FQGNSA. Losses at the gene ends were 2 bases for V and 4 bases for J; bases not matched to a gene: 4. CDR3 sequence reads: CASSLTTSGVYEQYF. The CDR3 nucleotides read TGTGCCAGCAGCTTAACGACTAGCGGGGTTTACGAGCAGTACTTC.

The rearrangement joins TRBV6-5 to TRBJ2-5; D is possibly TRBD1 (5 bases). Germline V gene data show CDR1 as MNHEY and CDR2 as SVGAGI. This CDR3 spans 14 amino acids. V was clipped by 0 bases and J by 2 bases, with 7 bases between them. This chain's CDR3 is CASSYSTAQETQYF. In DNA, the CDR3 is TGTGCCAGCAGTTACTCGACAGCTCAAGAGACCCAGTACTTC.

This clone appeared once. The chain recombines TRBV4-1 with TRBJ1-1; 7 nucleotides line up with TRBD1. CDR1 and CDR2 (germline): MGHRA, YSYEKL. J gave up 0 bases and V 4 bases, and 8 bases lay outside the gene matches. The CDR3 spans 16 residues. The CDR3 here is CASSPTTDRMNTEAFF. The CDR3 DNA follows: TGCGCCAGCAGCCCCACTACGGACAGGATGAACACTGAAGCTTTCTTT.

The CDR3 nucleotides are TGCGCCAGCAGCCAAGAAAGGGGCAGCTCCTACGAGCAGTACGTC. Encoded protein: CASSQERGSSYEQYV. This sequence joins TRBV4-1 and TRBJ2-7, with D perhaps TRBD1 (5 bases). V lost 0 bases, J lost 0 bases, and 9 bases lay in between. This CDR3 region has 15 residues. CDR1 is MGHRA and CDR2 is YSYEKL in the germline V gene.

This clone has only one observation. The chain joins TRBV29-1 to TRBJ1-2, with unresolved D. CDR1 is SQVTM, CDR2 ANQGSEA, per germline. V dropped 5 bases and J dropped 3 bases, with 10 bases sitting between them. The CDR3 covers 12 residues. The CDR3 protein is CSVSTEYYGYTF. Here the CDR3 DNA reads TGCAGCGTTTCTACAGAATACTATGGCTACACCTTC.